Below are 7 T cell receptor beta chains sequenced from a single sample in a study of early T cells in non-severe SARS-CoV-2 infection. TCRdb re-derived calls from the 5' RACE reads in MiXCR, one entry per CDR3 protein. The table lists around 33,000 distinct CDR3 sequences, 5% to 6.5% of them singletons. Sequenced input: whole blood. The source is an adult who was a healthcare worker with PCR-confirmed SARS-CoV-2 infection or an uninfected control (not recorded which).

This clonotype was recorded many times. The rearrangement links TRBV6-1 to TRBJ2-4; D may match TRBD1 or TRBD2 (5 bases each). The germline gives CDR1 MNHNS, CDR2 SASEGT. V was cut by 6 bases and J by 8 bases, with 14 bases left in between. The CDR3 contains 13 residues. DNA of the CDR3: TGTGCCAGCAGCCAAGACATGGGGGACATTCAGTACTTC. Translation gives CASSQDMGDIQYF.

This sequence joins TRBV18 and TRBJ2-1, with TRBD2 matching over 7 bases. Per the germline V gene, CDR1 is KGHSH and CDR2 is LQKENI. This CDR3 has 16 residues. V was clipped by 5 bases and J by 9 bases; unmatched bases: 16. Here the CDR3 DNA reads TGTGCCAGCTCATCCGTCCTACTAGCGAATCTTCTTGAGCAGTTCTTC. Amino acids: CASSSVLLANLLEQFF.

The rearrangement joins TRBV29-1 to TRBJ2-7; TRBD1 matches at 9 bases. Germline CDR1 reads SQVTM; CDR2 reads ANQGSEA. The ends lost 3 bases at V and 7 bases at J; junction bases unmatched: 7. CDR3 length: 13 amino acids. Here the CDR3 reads CSVDNRGRTEQYF. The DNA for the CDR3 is TGCAGCGTTGACAACAGGGGGCGGACTGAGCAGTACTTC.

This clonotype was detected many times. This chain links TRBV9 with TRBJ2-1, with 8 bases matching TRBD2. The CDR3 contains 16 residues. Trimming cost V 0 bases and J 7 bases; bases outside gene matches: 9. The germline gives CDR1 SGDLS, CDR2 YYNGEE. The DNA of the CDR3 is TGTGCCAGCAGCGTAGGCCTTAGCGGGGATGGGAATGAGCAGTTCTTC. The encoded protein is CASSVGLSGDGNEQFF.

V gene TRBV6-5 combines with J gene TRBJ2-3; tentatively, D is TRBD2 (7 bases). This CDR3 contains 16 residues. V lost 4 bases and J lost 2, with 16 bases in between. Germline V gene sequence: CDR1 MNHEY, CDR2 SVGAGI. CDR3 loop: CASSSARGAVTDTQYF. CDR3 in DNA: TGTGCCAGCAGTTCCGCCCGGGGGGCCGTCACAGATACGCAGTATTTT.

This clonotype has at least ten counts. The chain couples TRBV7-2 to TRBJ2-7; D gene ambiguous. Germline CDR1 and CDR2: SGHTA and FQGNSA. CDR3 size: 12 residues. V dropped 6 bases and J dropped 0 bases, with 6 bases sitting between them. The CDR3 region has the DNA TGTGCCAGCAGTCCTAGCTCCTACGAGCAGTACTTC. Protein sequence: CASSPSSYEQYF.

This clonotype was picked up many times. CDR3 nucleotides: TGTGCCAGCAGCTTAAAACGGGACGCCGAGACCCAGTACTTC. Its translation is CASSLKRDAETQYF. The chain uses TRBV7-7 and TRBJ2-5, with D possibly called TRBD1 or TRBD2 (5 bases each). Trimming left V 2 bases short and J 5 bases short, with 12 bases between. The CDR3 is 14 amino acids. The V gene's germline CDR1 is SSHAT and CDR2 FNYEAQ (reference sequence).